This T cell receptor beta chain was captured by sequencing in a study of CD8+CD57+ T cells in acquired aplastic anemia. At the level of the study: Across the sorted CD4+ and CD8+ cells, DNA amounts averaged 3.2 ug. There were roughly 10 million reads, on average, for CD4+ cells from healthy donors.

The TCR beta profiling, which covered VDJ combination and CDR3 sequence, was carried out using genomic DNA as the template. In TCRdb, the reads were re-called with MiXCR into one record per CDR3 protein. The sample includes 400,000 to 500,000 distinct CDR3 sequences, around 68% of them seen just once. Study-level results: With respect to CD8+ Simpson's diversity, patients and controls did not differ significantly. Patients and controls had in common around 29 CD8+ CDR3 sequences.

Regarding this clonotype: The antigen remains unidentified.

CDR1 is DFQATT and CDR2 is SNEGSKA in the germline V gene (reference sequence). This CDR3 comprises 14 residues. V is TRBV20-1 and J is TRBJ2-5; maybe TRBD2 (7 bases). Source material: sorted CD4+, CD8+, or CD8+CD57+ T cells (not recorded which) from PBMCs. The clonotype was recovered from a human donor in good health, serving as a control. In DNA, the CDR3 is TGCAGCGCGAGGGGGAGGGAGGGGGAAGAGACCCAGTACTTC. Protein: CSARGREGEETQYF.